The T cell receptor (beta chain) described here comes from a study of shared clonotypes between healthy human individuals. The wider study: Used for every donor were three CD4 naive, three CD4 memory, two CD8 naive and one CD8 memory plate.

Only in-frame clones appear in the TCRdb table, and some are missing; sequencing was by immunoSEQ multiplex PCR. The table shows around 720,000 clones, with approximately 73% occurring only once. Donors comprised only Caucasian adults living in Nashville, Tennessee. Study-level results: Naive CD4 clonotype sharing across several donors was about 5%.

Details on this clone: Antigen unknown.

This CDR3 has 13 residues. The V and J ends lost 6 bases and 1 base respectively, with 10 bases between them. Germline CDR1 is MNHEY and CDR2 is SVGAGI. The sequencing sample was made of memory CD4+ T cells sorted from blood. The subset: CD45RA-negative fraction. This TCR was sampled from a woman aged 30 to 39 in good health. The rearrangement joins TRBV6-5 to TRBJ2-7; a possible D gene is TRBD2 (6 bases). CDR3 bases: TGTGCCAGCAGGGGTAGCGGATCCTACGAGCAGTACTTC. This gives the protein CASRGSGSYEQYF.